This T cell receptor (beta chain) was profiled in a study of blood T cell repertoires in COVID-19. The CDR3 totals 14 residues. The germline V gene encodes CDR1 GTSNPN and CDR2 SVGIG (reference sequence). Trimming shortened V by 3 bases and J by 4 bases, and 15 bases separated the two germline ends. Authors' analysis steps: Amplification from reference gene primers served as the basis for estimated nucleated cell counts. The assay was immunoSEQ multiplex PCR, and TCRdb's table has in-frame clones only and misses some. The DNA was the basis for D and trimming; V, J and clone size are from that table. The profile covers 100,000 to 150,000 clones, with roughly 90% appearing a single time and 2% to 2.5% taken by the ten largest. In this sample, this clone turned up once.

The V call is TRBV30, the J call TRBJ1-2; no firm D call. This sequence was found in a man between 70 and 80 years old with active COVID-19. The sequencing sample was made of peripheral blood. CDR3 coding DNA: TGTGCCTGGAGCCCCTTCGTTGGACTCTATGGCTACACCTTC. Protein sequence: CAWSPFVGLYGYTF.